The clone carrying this T cell receptor beta chain was counted once. Its antigen is not identified. The data are from a study of shared clonotypes between healthy human individuals. In the study overall: A few men and a couple of women, aged 18 to 49, were donors. Study-wide results and caveats: Generation of non-shared clonotypes was less probable than generation of clonotypes shared by all four donors. Rarefaction revealed incomplete sorted-subset sequencing despite large depth.

Method: immunoSEQ multiplex PCR; TCRdb's copy keeps in-frame clones and lacks some. This table has 500,000 to 550,000 clones, 90% to 97% appearing once. The investigators split CD4+ cells into a CD45RA+ naive subset and a CD45RA-negative memory subset. The sequence was collected from a woman in her 30s in good health. Sequencing was carried out using naive CD4+ T cells sorted from blood. The subset here: CD45RA+ positively selected.

The chain's CDR3 is CASSLAGTVINEKLFF. The DNA for the CDR3 is TGCGCCAGCAGCTTGGCAGGGACAGTAATTAATGAAAAACTGTTTTTT. The chain recombines TRBV5-1 with TRBJ1-4; 7 nucleotides line up with TRBD1. The CDR3 contains 16 residues. From germline, CDR1 is SGHRS and CDR2 YFSETQ. The J segment lost 4 bases and the V segment lost 0 bases, leaving 6 bases of the junction unmatched.